Below, one T cell receptor beta chain is given with its context. Its target antigen remains unknown. No much larger clone exists at a distance of one base, and base qualities are not known. The data derive from a study of sequential checkpoint blockade in melanoma (dated by TCRdb to about 2019). The study in broad terms: Using 1:1 randomization, the trial assigned patients either to first-line nivolumab followed by ipilimumab (arm A) or to ipilimumab followed by nivolumab (arm B). Maintenance nivolumab came after both trial sequences.

TCRbeta CDR3 regions were immunosequenced from genomic DNA with the immunoSEQ Assay. Prior to high-throughput sequencing, genomic DNA was amplified by bias-controlled multiplex PCR. The authors' pipeline ran thus. To quantify the absolute abundance of each unique TCRbeta CDR3 region, the sequences were collapsed and filtered. Clonality, defined as 1 minus Pielou's evenness, was calculated using only productive rearrangements. A previously published method was used to identify clones whose frequencies were significantly greater in on-treatment samples than in baseline samples. The immuneACCESS repertoire file appears here via TCRdb, limited to in-frame rearrangements. These files lack a portion of the clones; in checked studies, under half of the deficit traces to unresolved V genes, and the cause of the others is not known. That table furnishes V, J and clone size, whereas the DNA furnished D and trimming. The sample table shows tens of thousands of clones, and 85% to 90% are seen once. The leading ten clones occupy roughly 15% of the sample.

In the paper's terms, the treatment or condition label means: randomized to nivolumab then ipilimumab (arm A) or the reverse (arm B). None of the patients in the trial had previously been given DNA-damaging chemotherapy. On a FACS Aria II flow cytometer, live CD3+CD8+ cells that were negative for CD19 and CD56 were sorted from thawed PBMCs. CheckMate 064, a randomized, open-label phase II trial of sequential checkpoint blockade, was the source of the samples, all of which came from patients with melanoma. Peripheral blood mononuclear cells were collected by leukapheresis, purified with Ficoll-Paque, and frozen in human serum with around 10% DMSO. Immediately after sorting, the purity of sorted blood CD3+CD8+ cells was verified to be >95%, after which DNA was extracted. What the authors observed across the whole study: The model for predicting response that combines TCR metrics with mutation burden needs to be validated in larger, independent patient cohorts.

The germline ends are 9 bases apart after V is trimmed by 5 bases and J by 4 bases. The CDR3 spans 12 residues, from the cysteine through the phenylalanine. Here the CDR3 DNA is all that survives: 36 bases in frame from base 1. Per the germline V gene, SGHRS is the CDR1 and YFSETQ is the CDR2. This receptor was identified in a human donor with melanoma. The sample here was CD8+ T cells sorted from blood (inferred from file names), taken from a patient given nivolumab and ipilimumab in sequence. The chain uses TRBV5-1 and TRBJ2-5; the D gene is perhaps TRBD1, from 5 matching bases. The CDR3 sequence is CASRGLRETQYF. The DNA is as follows: TGCGCCAGCAGGGGGCTTCGAGAGACCCAGTACTTC.